The T cell receptor beta chain under discussion was sequenced for a study of radiotherapy plus CTLA-4 blockade in lung cancer. Looking at the study overall: With 31% of patients having disease control, objective responses were seen in roughly 18%. General study results and limits: Radiotherapy was combined with ipilimumab, and tumor-derived TCR clones then expanded in blood.

As regards this clone: Antigen unknown.

Profiled with immunoSEQ multiplex PCR; TCRdb holds only in-frame clones, not every one. This sample carries approximately 57,000 clones, roughly four fifths of them seen once, and the ten largest clones take approximately 6.1%. This CDR3 contains 16 residues. CDR1 and CDR2 from the germline V gene are SGHAT and FQNNGV. Trimming cost V 5 bases and J 5 bases; bases outside gene matches: 11. Alongside CTLA-4 blockade with ipilimumab, patients with chemo-refractory metastatic non-small-cell lung cancer received focal radiation. The chain couples TRBV11-2 to TRBJ2-2; the match to TRBD2 covers 7 bases. This sequence originates from a human donor with non-small cell lung cancer whose response to radiotherapy plus ipilimumab could not be evaluated. This specimen was peripheral blood, taken from a patient treated with radiotherapy plus ipilimumab. The CDR3 DNA follows: TGTGCCAGCAGCCTGGGGGACGGGAGGTATACCGGGGAGCTGTTTTTT. It codes for CASSLGDGRYTGELFF. The whole variable domain, remainder taken from reference TRBV11-2 and TRBJ2-2, is EAGVAQSPRYKIIEKRQSVAFWCNPISGHATLYWYQQILGQGPKLLIQFQNNGVVDDSQLPKDRFSAERLKGVDSTLKIQPAKLEDSAVYLCASSLGDGRYTGELFFGEGSRLTVL.